The 32 T cell receptor beta chains below come from one sample, sequenced in a study of control samples from healthy donors and cancer patients. The repertoire was sequenced with immunoSEQ multiplex PCR; TCRdb's copy has only in-frame clones and lacks some. The data hold about 180,000 clones, with almost 90% observed a single time. Sequencing was carried out using blood. The source is a woman aged 45-65 years in good health.

About this clone: A read error may account for a junction end that differs from germline. The V call is TRBV12-3 or TRBV12-4, the J call TRBJ2-7; D unresolved. This CDR3 has 9 residues. This chain's CDR3 is CASSLELYF. CDR3 bases: TGTGCCAGCAGTTTGGAGCTGTACTTC.

V gene TRBV6-2 or TRBV6-3 combines with J gene TRBJ2-2, with a possible D match to TRBD1 (5 bases). The length of the CDR3 is 17 residues. Germline V gene data show CDR1 as MNHEY and CDR2 as SVGEGT. V was trimmed by 2 bases and J by 6 bases, leaving 19 bases between them. Written as DNA, the CDR3 is TGTGCCAGCAGTTACGGGGTTTATAGCTTGGGGCCCGGGGAGCTGTTTTTT. Its protein is CASSYGVYSLGPGELFF.

In its sample, this clone was seen once. V and J are TRBV6-5 and TRBJ2-1; D is ambiguous. Trimming cost V 0 bases and J 6 bases, with 15 bases left between them. Germline CDR1 reads MNHEY; CDR2 reads SVGAGI. The CDR3 consists of 16 residues. The CDR3 here is CASSYSTAAMGNEQFF. The DNA of the CDR3 is TGTGCCAGCAGTTACTCGACGGCTGCCATGGGCAATGAGCAGTTCTTC.

The chain recombines TRBV3-1 (or the pseudogene TRBV3-2) with TRBJ2-2, with a tentative D call TRBD2 (6 bases). CDR3 length: 14 amino acids. Germline loops: CDR1 LGHDT, CDR2 YNNKEL (reference sequence). Trimming stripped 1 base from V and 6 bases from J, with 9 bases between. Here the CDR3 DNA reads TGTGCCAGCAGCCAAGTAACGGGGGCCGGGGAGCTGTTTTTT. Its protein product is CASSQVTGAGELFF.

The rearrangement links TRBV9 to TRBJ2-2, with a possible D match to TRBD1 (5 bases). The CDR3 loop spans 13 amino acids. Deletions cut 6 bases from V and 3 bases from J, with 9 bases between. Germline loops: CDR1 SGDLS, CDR2 YYNGEE. The CDR3 nucleotides read TGTGCCAGCAATATGGGGCACACCGGGGAGCTGTTTTTT. This sequence encodes CASNMGHTGELFF.

The V gene is TRBV11-3, the J gene TRBJ2-3, with D possibly being TRBD1 or TRBD2 (6 bases each). CDR3 length: 15 residues. The V and J ends lost 5 bases and 0 bases respectively, with 12 bases between them. Per germline, CDR1 SGHNT and CDR2 YENEEA. CDR3 in amino acids: CASSGSGASTDTQYF. DNA for the CDR3: TGTGCCAGCAGCGGCTCGGGGGCCAGCACAGATACGCAGTATTTT.

The chain couples TRBV27 to TRBJ1-4; no firm D call. V lost 4 bases and J 8 bases, leaving 14 bases between the germline ends. The germline gives CDR1 MNHEY, CDR2 SMNVEV (reference sequence). This CDR3 has 14 residues. In DNA form, the CDR3 reads TGTGCCAGCAGTTCACAAGCTAATAGGGAAAAACTGTTTTTT. Its translation: CASSSQANREKLFF.

This rearrangement joins TRBV11-1 to TRBJ1-2, with D maybe TRBD1 (5 bases). CDR1 and CDR2 from the germline V gene are SGHAT and FQDESV (reference sequence). The V end lost 0 bases, the J end lost 6 bases, and 8 bases lay between the germline ends. The CDR3 runs 13 residues. The CDR3 DNA is TGTGCCAGCAGCTTAGCCGCAGGGCATGGCTACACCTTC. It translates to CASSLAAGHGYTF.

This sequence joins TRBV7-9 and TRBJ2-7; TRBD1 matches at 11 bases. V trimming: 4 bases; J trimming: 3 bases; junction bases outside the gene matches: 2. This CDR3 region has 14 residues. The V gene's germline CDR1 is SEHNR and CDR2 FQNEAQ (reference sequence). The CDR3 DNA follows: TGTGCCAGCAGCTCGGACAGGGGGCTCTACGAGCAGTACTTC. Its protein is CASSSDRGLYEQYF.

This clone was picked up one time. V is TRBV19 and J is TRBJ1-4; D ambiguous. Germline V CDR1 and CDR2: LNHDA, SQIVND (reference sequence). The CDR3 sequence is 15 residues long. Trimming removed 5 bases from V and 8 bases from J, with 18 bases in between. The CDR3 sequence is CASSPFADFSEKLFF. CDR3 bases: TGTGCCAGTAGTCCATTCGCAGACTTCTCCGAAAAACTGTTTTTT.

This clone occurred once. This rearrangement joins TRBV29-1 to TRBJ1-5; D is possibly TRBD1 (6 bases). Germline CDR1 and CDR2: SQVTM and ANQGSEA. V was pared by 2 bases and J by 2 bases, with 16 bases between. The CDR3 loop spans 16 amino acids. The CDR3 spells CSVELVGGGGNQPQHF. The CDR3 region has the DNA TGCAGCGTTGAATTGGTCGGAGGGGGTGGCAATCAGCCCCAGCATTTT.

This clone was observed a single time. The chain is built from TRBV18 and TRBJ1-2; TRBD1 agrees at 7 bases. Germline CDR1 is KGHSH and CDR2 is LQKENI. V trimming: 5 bases; J trimming: 8 bases; junction bases outside the gene matches: 14. The CDR3 has 15 residues. The CDR3 loop is CASSIWDSPGLGYTF. Here the CDR3 DNA reads TGTGCCAGCTCAATTTGGGACAGCCCCGGATTGGGCTACACCTTC.

The sample holds one count of this clone. The rearrangement uses TRBV6-1 and TRBJ2-2, with 8 bases identical to TRBD2. This CDR3 comprises 16 residues. The V gene end was trimmed by 3 bases and the J gene end by 5 bases; junction bases not matched to a gene: 8. Germline CDR1 is MNHNS and CDR2 is SASEGT. CDR3 sequence: CASSDSGKLVTGELFF. The CDR3, as DNA: TGTGCCAGCAGTGATAGCGGGAAGCTCGTGACCGGGGAGCTGTTTTTT.

V and J are TRBV4-3 and TRBJ1-6; D call uncertain. The CDR3 is made up of 15 amino acids. Trimming pared 0 bases from V and 7 bases from J, leaving 10 bases between. The V gene's germline CDR1 is LGHNA and CDR2 YSLEER. The CDR3 nucleotides are TGCGCCAGCAGCCAAGATCCCTGGGCCAATTCACCCCTCCACTTT. Protein sequence: CASSQDPWANSPLHF.

The J gene is TRBJ2-3, the V gene TRBV6-1; no definite D call. Trimming left V 5 bases short and J 0 bases short, with 12 bases between. The CDR3 covers 15 residues. Germline-derived CDR1 and CDR2 are MNHNS and SASEGT. CDR3: CASSSQRASTDTQYF. CDR3 DNA sequence: TGTGCCAGCAGTTCCCAGCGTGCTAGCACAGATACGCAGTATTTT.

As to this clone: The sample holds other DNA sequences that translate to the same CDR3. The gene calls are TRBV28 and TRBJ1-6; D ambiguous. The CDR3 totals 14 residues. Per the germline V gene, CDR1 is MDHEN and CDR2 is SYDVKM. The V end lost 3 bases, the J end lost 7 bases, and 10 bases lay between the germline ends. In nucleotides, the CDR3 is TGTGCCAGCAGTTTCGGTAGCGGAAATTCACCCCTCCACTTT. Protein: CASSFGSGNSPLHF.

This chain uses TRBV28 with TRBJ2-7; 8 bases align to TRBD1. The CDR3 length is 13 residues. The junction had 10 bases not matched to a gene; V was cut back by 10 bases and J by 5 bases. Germline-derived CDR1 and CDR2 are MDHEN and SYDVKM. The CDR3 sequence: CAIRGQGYHEQYF. The CDR3 nucleotides read TGTGCCATCCGAGGACAGGGCTACCACGAGCAGTACTTC.

The chain couples TRBV7-2 to TRBJ2-1; weak D call: TRBD2 (5 bases). Trimming stripped 0 bases from V and 4 bases from J, with 16 bases between. This CDR3 has 17 residues. CDR1 SGHTA and CDR2 FQGNSA come from the germline V gene. The CDR3 loop reads CASSLALQRFAYNEQFF. In nucleotides, the CDR3 is TGTGCCAGCAGCTTAGCCCTTCAGCGGTTTGCGTACAATGAGCAGTTCTTC.

This chain uses TRBV5-5 with TRBJ1-2; 7 bases are a match to TRBD1. The germline gives CDR1 SGHKS, CDR2 YYEKEE (reference sequence). The CDR3 contains 14 residues. The V gene end was trimmed by 1 base and the J gene end by 3 bases; junction bases not matched to a gene: 3. CDR3 in DNA: TGTGCCAGCAGCTTGCTAACAGGGGACTATGGCTACACCTTC. Translating it yields CASSLLTGDYGYTF.

This chain uses TRBV4-3 with TRBJ2-5; D might be TRBD2 (5 bases). Deletions cut 4 bases from V and 1 base from J, with 7 bases between. Germline CDR1 is LGHNA and CDR2 is YSLEER. This CDR3 region has 13 residues. CDR3 sequence: CASSRGLQETQYF. In DNA, the CDR3 is TGCGCCAGCAGCCGTGGACTCCAAGAGACCCAGTACTTC.

The J gene is TRBJ1-6, the V gene TRBV7-2, with TRBD1 matching 9 bases. The CDR3 runs to 15 residues. With V trimmed by 6 bases and J by 13 bases, 13 bases remained unmatched. Germline V lookup: CDR1 SGHTA, CDR2 FQGNSA. The CDR3 region has the DNA TGTGCCAGCAGTAGTAGGACAGGGGATGGAGAGCCCCTCCACTTT. It specifies CASSSRTGDGEPLHF.

The rearrangement links TRBV6-2 or TRBV6-3 to TRBJ2-1; 9 bases are shared with TRBD2. V gave up 6 bases and J gave up 4 bases; unmatched junction bases: 16. This CDR3 comprises 18 residues. Germline loops: CDR1 MNHEY, CDR2 SVGEGT. Written as DNA, the CDR3 is TGTGCCAGCAGCCCCCGGAGGGGTAGCGGGGGAATATACAATGAGCAGTTCTTC. Its translation: CASSPRRGSGGIYNEQFF.

J is TRBJ1-5 and V is TRBV29-1, with D possibly matching TRBD1 (6 bases). The germline CDR1 and CDR2 sequences are SQVTM and ANQGSEA. The V and J ends lost 4 bases and 7 bases respectively, with 17 bases between them. The CDR3 sequence is 14 residues long. CDR3: CSVGVAGAGQPQHF. In nucleotides, the CDR3 is TGCAGCGTTGGGGTGGCGGGGGCAGGGCAGCCCCAGCATTTT.

Points on this clone: The junction and the germline gene differ at one end; a read error may be behind it. The rearrangement uses TRBV6-5 and TRBJ2-7; 8 bases map to TRBD1. Germline lookup yields CDR1 MNHEY and CDR2 SVGAGI. This CDR3 is built from 14 residues. This CDR3 is CASNRDRGRREQCF. The CDR3 bases are TGTGCCAGCAATCGCGACAGGGGAAGACGCGAGCAGTGCTTC.

J is TRBJ2-4 and V is TRBV7-8; TRBD1 aligns across 9 bases. V lost 1 base and J lost 8; bases outside the gene matches: 6. CDR3 size: 15 residues. Germline loops: CDR1 SGHVS, CDR2 FQNEAQ. The CDR3 here is CASSLVMGQGHIQYF. The CDR3 region has the DNA TGTGCCAGCAGCTTAGTTATGGGACAGGGTCACATTCAGTACTTC.

The chain joins TRBV18 to TRBJ1-4; no reliable D call. This CDR3 has 15 residues. V was shortened by 3 bases and J by 0 bases, with 8 bases between the two germline ends. CDR1 and CDR2 from the germline V gene are KGHSH and LQKENI. CDR3 protein: CASSPSYATNEKLFF. DNA for the CDR3: TGTGCCAGCTCACCTTCTTATGCAACTAATGAAAAACTGTTTTTT.

The genes are TRBV28 and TRBJ1-2; the match to TRBD1 covers 11 bases. After removal of 10 bases from V and 4 bases from J, the junction contained 11 bases not matched to a gene. Germline values: CDR1 MDHEN, CDR2 SYDVKM. The CDR3 is 15 residues long. The chain's CDR3 is CATSEDRGRAYGYTF. The CDR3 DNA reads TGTGCCACCTCTGAGGACAGGGGGCGCGCCTATGGCTACACCTTC.

The V and J genes are TRBV28 and TRBJ2-7; D may be TRBD2 (6 bases). This CDR3 has 15 amino acids. V lost 5 bases, J lost 0 bases, and 14 bases lay in between. Germline CDR1 is MDHEN and CDR2 is SYDVKM. In nucleotides, the CDR3 is TGTGCCAGCAGTATTTCGGGACTGGGCTCCTACGAGCAGTACTTC. As protein: CASSISGLGSYEQYF.

The chain has TRBV5-4 and TRBJ2-7; 12 bases match TRBD2. V dropped 2 bases and J dropped 4; count of bases not matched to a gene: 7. The germline gives CDR1 SGHNT, CDR2 YYREEE (reference sequence). The CDR3 is 16 residues long. The CDR3 protein is CASSLGLAGTIYEQYF. CDR3 nucleotide sequence: TGTGCCAGCAGCTTAGGACTAGCGGGAACAATTTACGAGCAGTACTTC.

The chain uses TRBV7-2 and TRBJ1-4; the D gene is possibly TRBD1 (5 bases). Germline CDR1 is SGHTA and CDR2 is FQGNSA. Trimming took 1 base from V and 3 from J, leaving 9 bases between them. The CDR3 runs 15 residues. The CDR3 DNA sequence: TGTGCCAGCAGCTTAGTACCGGGGGCTAATGAAAAACTGTTTTTT. This encodes CASSLVPGANEKLFF.

The chain has TRBV10-3 and TRBJ1-1, with D unresolved. Germline-derived CDR1 and CDR2 are ENHRY and SYGVKD. The CDR3 extends over 13 amino acids. Between the trimmed V and J ends, which lost 6 bases and 1 base, there was a span of 9 bases. Here the CDR3 reads CAISPVANTEAFF. The CDR3 region has the DNA TGTGCCATCAGCCCCGTTGCGAACACTGAAGCTTTCTTT.

This sequence joins TRBV6-1 and TRBJ1-4; 9 bases are a match to TRBD1. Germline V CDR1 and CDR2: MNHNS, SASEGT. The CDR3 totals 16 residues. V trimming: 3 bases; J trimming: 6 bases; junction bases outside the gene matches: 8. The CDR3 DNA reads TGTGCCAGCAGTGACCCCGAGACAGGGGGGTATGAAAAACTGTTTTTT. Translation gives CASSDPETGGYEKLFF.